This TCR beta chain appears in the sequencing data of a study of blood T cell repertoires in COVID-19. This table comes from immunoSEQ multiplex PCR, and its TCRdb copy is limited to in-frame clones, with some not included. Altogether around 300,000 clones are present, roughly nine tenths being singletons, with the ten largest covering 2.4%. Germline trimming cut 6 bases from V and 2 bases from J; bases unmatched to any gene: 3. Germline V gene data show CDR1 as MNHEY and CDR2 as SVGAGI. This CDR3 region has 15 residues. The genes are TRBV6-5 and TRBJ2-5; TRBD2 aligns across 13 bases. The receptor was isolated from a young woman who had recovered from COVID-19. Source material: PBMCs or T cells enriched from blood (not recorded which). The CDR3 reads CASRTGLAGQETQYF. The CDR3 DNA sequence: TGTGCCAGCAGAACGGGACTAGCGGGGCAAGAGACCCAGTACTTC.